The clone carrying this T cell receptor beta chain was picked up a small number of times. Its antigen is unidentified. The V end lost 1 base, the J end lost 9 bases, and 7 bases lay between the germline ends. The CDR3 extends over 12 amino acids. CDR1 is LGHNA, CDR2 YNFKEQ, per germline. The extraction recovered at least 5 micrograms of total RNA per sample. Together with a sample-barcoded 5' primer, a J-beta primer mix was included in a second PCR lasting about 6 to 11 cycles. MiXCR, applied by TCRdb to the 5' RACE reads, yields one record per CDR3 protein. In the table there are under 2,000,000 distinct CDR3 sequences, about 49% of which are singletons. The data stem from a study of blood T cells in healthy people across ages. Study-wide points: The long-lived group displayed more naive CD4+ cells, plus higher diversity, than the aged donors did. Per million T cells, the diversity of TCR beta decreased roughly linearly as age advanced.

The sample taken for sequencing was blood. This clonotype was obtained from a woman in her thirties or forties in good health. The gene calls are TRBV4-2 and TRBJ2-1, with no clear D. The CDR3 loop is CASSQVPSEQFF. DNA for the CDR3: TGTGCCAGCAGCCAAGTCCCTAGTGAGCAGTTCTTC.